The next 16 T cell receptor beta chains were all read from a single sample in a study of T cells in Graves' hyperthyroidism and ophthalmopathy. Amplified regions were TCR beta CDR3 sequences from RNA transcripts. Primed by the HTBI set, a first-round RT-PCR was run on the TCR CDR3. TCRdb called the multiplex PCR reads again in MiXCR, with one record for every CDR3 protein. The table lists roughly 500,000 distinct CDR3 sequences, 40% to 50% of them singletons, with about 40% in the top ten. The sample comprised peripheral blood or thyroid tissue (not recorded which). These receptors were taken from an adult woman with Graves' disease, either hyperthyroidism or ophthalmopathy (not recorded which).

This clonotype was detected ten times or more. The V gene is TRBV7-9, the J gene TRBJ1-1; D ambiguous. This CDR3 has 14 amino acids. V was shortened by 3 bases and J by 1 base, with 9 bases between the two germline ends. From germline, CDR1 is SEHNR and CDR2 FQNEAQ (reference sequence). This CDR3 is CASSFGQTNTEAFF. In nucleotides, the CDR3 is TGTGCCAGCAGCTTCGGCCAGACGAACACTGAAGCTTTCTTT.

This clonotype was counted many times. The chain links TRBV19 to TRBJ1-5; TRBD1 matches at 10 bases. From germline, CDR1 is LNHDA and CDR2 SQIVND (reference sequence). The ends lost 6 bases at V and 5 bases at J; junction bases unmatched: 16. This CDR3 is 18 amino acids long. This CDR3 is CASSDPGTGVSVYQPQHF. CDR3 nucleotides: TGTGCCAGTAGCGACCCGGGGACAGGGGTGTCGGTTTATCAGCCCCAGCATTTT.

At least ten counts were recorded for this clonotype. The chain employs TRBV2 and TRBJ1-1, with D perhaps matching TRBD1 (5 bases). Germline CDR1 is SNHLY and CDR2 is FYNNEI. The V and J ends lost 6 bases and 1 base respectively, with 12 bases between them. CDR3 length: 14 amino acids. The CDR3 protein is CASSSGRWNTEAFF. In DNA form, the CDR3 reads TGTGCCAGCAGCTCGGGACGGTGGAACACTGAAGCTTTCTTT. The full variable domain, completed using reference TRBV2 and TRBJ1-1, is EPEVTQTPSHQVTQMGQEVILRCVPISNHLYFYWYRQILGQKVEFLVSFYNNEISEKSEIFDDQFSVERPDGSNFTLKIRSTKLEDSAMYFCASSSGRWNTEAFFGQGTRLTVV.

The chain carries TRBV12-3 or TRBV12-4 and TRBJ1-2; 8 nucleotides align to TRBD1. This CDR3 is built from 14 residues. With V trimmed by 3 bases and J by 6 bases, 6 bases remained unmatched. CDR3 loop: CASSFDRGLDGYTF. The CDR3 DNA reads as TGTGCCAGCAGTTTTGACAGGGGACTTGATGGCTACACCTTC.

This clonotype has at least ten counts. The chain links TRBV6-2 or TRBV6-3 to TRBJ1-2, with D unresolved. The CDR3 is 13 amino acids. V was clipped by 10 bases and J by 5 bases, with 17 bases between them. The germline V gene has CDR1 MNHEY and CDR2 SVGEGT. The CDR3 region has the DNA TGTGCCATCTCGCCGGGGAGACTTTATGGCTACACCTTC. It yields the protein CAISPGRLYGYTF.

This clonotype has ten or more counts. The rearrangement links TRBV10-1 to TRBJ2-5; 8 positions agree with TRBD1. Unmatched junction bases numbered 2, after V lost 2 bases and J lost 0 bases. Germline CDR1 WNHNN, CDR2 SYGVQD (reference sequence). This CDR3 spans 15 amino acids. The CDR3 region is CASSEGQGNQETQYF. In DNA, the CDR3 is TGCGCCAGCAGTGAGGGACAGGGAAACCAAGAGACCCAGTACTTC.

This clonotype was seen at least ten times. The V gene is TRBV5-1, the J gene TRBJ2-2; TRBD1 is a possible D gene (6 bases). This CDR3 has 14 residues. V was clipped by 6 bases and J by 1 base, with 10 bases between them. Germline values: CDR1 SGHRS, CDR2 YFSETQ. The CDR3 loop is CASMIQGNTGELFF. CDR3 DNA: TGCGCCAGCATGATACAGGGGAACACCGGGGAGCTGTTTTTT. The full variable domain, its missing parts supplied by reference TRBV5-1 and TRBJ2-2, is KAGVTQTPRYLIKTRGQQVTLSCSPISGHRSVSWYQQTPGQGLQFLFEYFSETQRNKGNFPGRFSGRQFSNSRSEMNVSTLELGDSALYLCASMIQGNTGELFFGEGSRLTVL.

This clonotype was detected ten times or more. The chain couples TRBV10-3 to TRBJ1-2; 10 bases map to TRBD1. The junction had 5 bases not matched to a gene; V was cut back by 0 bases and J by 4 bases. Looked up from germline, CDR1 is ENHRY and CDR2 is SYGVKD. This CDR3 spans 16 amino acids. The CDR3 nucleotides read TGTGCCATCAGTGAGTCGAAGGGACAGGGGTCCTATGGCTACACCTTC. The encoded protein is CAISESKGQGSYGYTF.

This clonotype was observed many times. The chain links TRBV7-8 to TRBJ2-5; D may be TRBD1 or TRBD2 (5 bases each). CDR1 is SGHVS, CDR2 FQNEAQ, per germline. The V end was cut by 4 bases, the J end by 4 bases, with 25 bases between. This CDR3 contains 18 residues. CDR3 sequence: CASSSQWGKGRLGETQYF. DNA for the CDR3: TGTGCCAGCAGCTCCCAATGGGGGAAGGGGAGATTAGGAGAGACCCAGTACTTC.

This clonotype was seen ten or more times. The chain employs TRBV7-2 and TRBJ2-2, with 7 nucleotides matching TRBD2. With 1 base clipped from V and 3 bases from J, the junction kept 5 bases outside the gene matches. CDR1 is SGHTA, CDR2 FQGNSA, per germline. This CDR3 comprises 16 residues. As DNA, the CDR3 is TGTGCCAGCAGCTTAGAAGCTGCGGGAGACACCGGGGAGCTGTTTTTT. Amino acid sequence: CASSLEAAGDTGELFF.

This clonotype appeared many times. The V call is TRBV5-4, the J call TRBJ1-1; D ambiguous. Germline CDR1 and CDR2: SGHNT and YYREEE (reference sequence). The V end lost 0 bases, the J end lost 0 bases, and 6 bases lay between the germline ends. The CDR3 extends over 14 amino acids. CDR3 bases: TGTGCCAGCAGCTTGGACAGTATGAACACTGAAGCTTTCTTT. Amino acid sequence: CASSLDSMNTEAFF.

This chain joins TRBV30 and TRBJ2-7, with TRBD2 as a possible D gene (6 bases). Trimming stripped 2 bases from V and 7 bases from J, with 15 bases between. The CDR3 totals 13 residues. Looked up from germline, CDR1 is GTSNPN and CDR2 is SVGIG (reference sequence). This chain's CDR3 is CAWSTGASAEQYF. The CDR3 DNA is TGTGCCTGGAGTACGGGAGCTTCGGCAGAGCAGTACTTC.

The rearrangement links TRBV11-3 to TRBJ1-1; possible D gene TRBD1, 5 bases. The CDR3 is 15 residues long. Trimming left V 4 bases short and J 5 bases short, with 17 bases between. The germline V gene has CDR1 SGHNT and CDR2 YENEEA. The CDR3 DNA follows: TGTGCCAGCAGCTCCCGTGGTGAGGGGCGAACTGAAGCTTTCTTT. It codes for CASSSRGEGRTEAFF.

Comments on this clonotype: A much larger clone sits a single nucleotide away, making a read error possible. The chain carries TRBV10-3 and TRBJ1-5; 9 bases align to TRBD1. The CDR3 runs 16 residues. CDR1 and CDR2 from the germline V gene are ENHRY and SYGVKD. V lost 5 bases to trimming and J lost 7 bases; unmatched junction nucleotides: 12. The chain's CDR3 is CAISTPPGTGRQPQHF. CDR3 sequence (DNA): TGTGCCATCAGTACCCCCCCCGGGACAGGGAGACAGCCCCAGCATTTT.

CDR3 protein: CASSLAGAMVYEQYF. The CDR3 coding sequence is TGCGCCAGCAGTTTAGCGGGAGCGATGGTCTACGAGCAGTACTTC. V and J are TRBV10-2 and TRBJ2-7; TRBD2 aligns across 9 bases. Trimming at V came to 5 bases and at J to 3 bases, leaving 8 bases not matched to a gene. The CDR3 spans 15 residues. Germline CDR1 is WSHSY and CDR2 is SAAADI.

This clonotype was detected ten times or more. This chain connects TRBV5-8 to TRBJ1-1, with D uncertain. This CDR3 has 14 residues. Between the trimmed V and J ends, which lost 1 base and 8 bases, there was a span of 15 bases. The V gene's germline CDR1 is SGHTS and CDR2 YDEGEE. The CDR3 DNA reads TGTGCCAGCAGCTTGAATGGTGTGGAAACGGAAGCTTTCTTT. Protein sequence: CASSLNGVETEAFF.